Below are 14 T cell receptor beta chains sequenced from a single sample in a study of blood T cell repertoires in COVID-19. Method: immunoSEQ multiplex PCR; TCRdb's copy keeps in-frame clones and lacks some. The data hold about 99,000 clones, with roughly 90% observed a single time. The sequenced sample was peripheral blood. These receptors came from an older woman with acute or convalescent COVID-19.

The chain uses TRBV7-3 and TRBJ1-1, with a tentative D call TRBD1 (5 bases). The CDR3 is made up of 15 amino acids. Germline CDR1 reads SGHTA; CDR2 reads FQGTGA. Trimming left V 3 bases short and J 5 bases short, with 16 bases between. CDR3 DNA sequence: TGTGCCAGCAGCTTCTCATCCGGGGGGAGGACTGAAGCTTTCTTT. Residues: CASSFSSGGRTEAFF.

The genes are TRBV19 and TRBJ1-1; D is uncertain. Trimming removed 5 bases at V and 6 bases at J, with 10 bases between. The CDR3 sequence is 12 residues long. The germline CDR1 and CDR2 sequences are LNHDA and SQIVND (reference sequence). The CDR3 DNA is TGTGCCAGTAGTTCCCTCGGGGCTGAAGCTTTCTTT. Translated, it gives CASSSLGAEAFF.

This clone came up once. The J gene is TRBJ2-5, the V gene TRBV7-9; tentatively, D is TRBD2 (6 bases). Germline V lookup: CDR1 SEHNR, CDR2 FQNEAQ (reference sequence). The ends were cut back, 5 bases at V and 1 base at J, with 14 bases in the middle. There are 15 residues in the CDR3. In nucleotides, the CDR3 is TGTGCCAGCAGCCCGCCCCCTAGCGTCCAAGAGACCCAGTACTTC. This translates into CASSPPPSVQETQYF.

The chain carries TRBV3-1 (or the pseudogene TRBV3-2) and TRBJ2-3; D is ambiguous. The CDR3 spans 12 residues. Trimming took 1 base from V and 9 from J, leaving 8 bases between them. Germline CDR1 reads LGHDT; CDR2 reads YNNKEL (reference sequence). The CDR3 DNA is TGTGCCAGCAGCCAAGTGCGGAACACGCAGTATTTT. Residues: CASSQVRNTQYF.

V and J are TRBV3-1 (or the pseudogene TRBV3-2) and TRBJ2-1; 16 bases fit TRBD2. The CDR3 sequence is 17 residues long. Looked up from germline, CDR1 is LGHDT and CDR2 is YNNKEL (reference sequence). After removal of 0 bases from V and 10 bases from J, the junction contained 6 bases not matched to a gene. CDR3 sequence (DNA): TGTGCCAGCAGCCAAGAGGAGGGACTAGCGGGAGGGGGCGAGCAGTTCTTC. Its protein product is CASSQEEGLAGGGEQFF.

The genes are TRBV21-1 and TRBJ2-1; the D call in the table, TRBD1, was not verified against the DNA. TRBV21-1 has pseudogene status. The CDR3 loop spans 18 amino acids. This chain's CDR3 is CASNVFAFRDRRGKRRFF. The CDR3 nucleotides read TGTGCCAGCAACGTATTTGCCTTCCGGGACAGACGGGGAAAGAGGCGGTTCTTC.

V gene TRBV6-4 combines with J gene TRBJ1-5, with unresolved D. CDR1 and CDR2 from the germline V gene are MRHNA and SNTAGT. This CDR3 contains 15 residues. V dropped 9 bases and J dropped 0 bases, with 15 bases sitting between them. The CDR3 bases are TGTGCCAGACCGCCTCAGGTCTTTAGCAATCAGCCCCAGCATTTT. Its protein is CARPPQVFSNQPQHF.

This clone was picked up a small number of times. This sequence joins TRBV9 and TRBJ1-1; D is possibly TRBD1 (6 bases). The ends were cut back, 0 bases at V and 5 bases at J, with 14 bases in the middle. CDR3 size: 15 residues. CDR1 is SGDLS and CDR2 is YYNGEE in the germline V gene. CDR3 sequence reads: CASSVAPTGLTEAFF. CDR3 bases: TGTGCCAGCAGCGTAGCCCCCACAGGGTTGACTGAAGCTTTCTTT.

The chain uses TRBV10-3 and TRBJ2-3, with 7 bases lining up with TRBD1. This CDR3 has 13 residues. Trimming at V came to 6 bases and at J to 6 bases, leaving 6 bases not matched to a gene. Per germline, CDR1 ENHRY and CDR2 SYGVKD. In nucleotides, the CDR3 is TGTGCCATCAGGGGGGACAGTGGGGATACGCAGTATTTT. Its protein is CAIRGDSGDTQYF.

The chain uses TRBV14 and TRBJ2-2; 7 positions match TRBD2. Germline lookup yields CDR1 SGHDN and CDR2 FVKESK. V shed 4 bases and J 2 bases; nucleotides not matched to a gene: 7. This CDR3 has 16 residues. This CDR3 reads CASSRSLAANTGELFF. CDR3 coding DNA: TGTGCCAGCAGCCGGTCTCTAGCGGCTAACACCGGGGAGCTGTTTTTT.

This clone was observed once. The chain carries TRBV4-1 and TRBJ2-5; 10 positions match TRBD2. The germline gives CDR1 MGHRA, CDR2 YSYEKL. V lost 0 bases and J lost 4; bases outside the gene matches: 2. This CDR3 is built from 15 residues. The CDR3 DNA reads TGCGCCAGCAGCCAAGATCTAGCGGGAGTAGAGACCCAGTACTTC. Its translation: CASSQDLAGVETQYF.

V and J are TRBV7-9 and TRBJ1-4; D possibly corresponds to TRBD1 (6 bases). Trimming took 5 bases from V and 3 from J, leaving 10 bases between them. Germline V gene sequence: CDR1 SEHNR, CDR2 FQNEAQ (reference sequence). The CDR3 is 14 amino acids. CDR3 loop: CASSLGQSNEKLFF. The DNA of the CDR3 is TGTGCCAGCAGCCTCGGACAGTCTAATGAAAAACTGTTTTTT.

V gene TRBV28 combines with J gene TRBJ1-1; TRBD1 agrees at 8 bases. Germline assignment: CDR1 MDHEN and CDR2 SYDVKM. The trim removed 5 bases at V and 4 bases at J, leaving 6 bases unmatched. The CDR3 spans 14 residues. The CDR3 DNA reads as TGTGCCAGCAGTCCCCGACAGGGGATCACTGAAGCTTTCTTT. This codes for CASSPRQGITEAFF.

With regard to this clone: One end of the junction is discordant with germline, which a read error may explain. The chain links TRBV3-1 (or the pseudogene TRBV3-2) to TRBJ2-5; tentative D call: TRBD1 (7 bases). The germline CDR1 and CDR2 sequences are LGHDT and YNNKEL (reference sequence). The CDR3 sequence is 14 residues long. In DNA, the CDR3 is TGTGCCAGCAGACAAGGGGGCCTAGCGTCGACCCAGTACTTC. Encoded protein: CASRQGGLASTQYF.